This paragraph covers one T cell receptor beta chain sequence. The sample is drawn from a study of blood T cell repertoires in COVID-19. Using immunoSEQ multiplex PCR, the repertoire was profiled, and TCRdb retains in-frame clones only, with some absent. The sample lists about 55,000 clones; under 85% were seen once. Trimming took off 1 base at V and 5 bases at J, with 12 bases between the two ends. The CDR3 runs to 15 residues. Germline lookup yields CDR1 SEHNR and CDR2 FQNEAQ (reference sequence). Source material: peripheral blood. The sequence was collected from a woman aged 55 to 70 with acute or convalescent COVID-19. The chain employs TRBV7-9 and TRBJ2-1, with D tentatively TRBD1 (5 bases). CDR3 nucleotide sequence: TGTGCCAGCAGCTTAGGGCGACAGCAAAACAATGAGCAGTTCTTC. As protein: CASSLGRQQNNEQFF. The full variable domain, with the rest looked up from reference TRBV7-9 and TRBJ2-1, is DTGVSQNPRHKITKRGQNVTFRCDPISEHNRLYWYRQTLGQGPEFLTYFQNEAQLEKSRLLSDRFSAERPKGSFSTLEIQRTEQGDSAMYLCASSLGRQQNNEQFFGPGTRLTVL.